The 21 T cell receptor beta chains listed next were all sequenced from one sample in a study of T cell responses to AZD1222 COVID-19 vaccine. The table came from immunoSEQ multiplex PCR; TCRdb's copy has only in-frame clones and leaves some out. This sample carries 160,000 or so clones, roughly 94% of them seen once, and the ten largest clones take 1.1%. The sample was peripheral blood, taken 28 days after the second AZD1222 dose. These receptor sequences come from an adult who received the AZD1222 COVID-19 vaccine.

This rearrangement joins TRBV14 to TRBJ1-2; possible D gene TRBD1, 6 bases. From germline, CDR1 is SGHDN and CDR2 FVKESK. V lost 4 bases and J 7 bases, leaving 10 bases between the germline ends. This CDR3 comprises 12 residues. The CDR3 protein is CASSLQGIGYTF. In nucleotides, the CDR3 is TGTGCCAGCAGCCTACAGGGAATTGGCTACACCTTC.

The CDR3 loop reads CASSSLRDYGYTF. The CDR3 DNA is TGTGCCAGCAGTTCTCTAAGGGATTATGGCTACACCTTC. This chain connects TRBV9 to TRBJ1-2; D is ambiguous. Germline V gene sequence: CDR1 SGDLS, CDR2 YYNGEE. V lost 5 bases and J lost 5, with 13 bases in between. The CDR3 contains 13 residues.

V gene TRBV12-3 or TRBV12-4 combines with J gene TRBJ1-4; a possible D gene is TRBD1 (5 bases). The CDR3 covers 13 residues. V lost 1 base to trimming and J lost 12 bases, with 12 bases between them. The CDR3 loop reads CASSLVGWGELFF. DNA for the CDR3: TGTGCCAGCAGTTTAGTGGGGTGGGGGGAACTGTTTTTT.

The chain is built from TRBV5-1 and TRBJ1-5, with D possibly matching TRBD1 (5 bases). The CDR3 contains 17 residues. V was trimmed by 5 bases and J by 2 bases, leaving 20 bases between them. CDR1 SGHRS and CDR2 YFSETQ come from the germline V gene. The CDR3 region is CASSPGSQGGGNQPQHF. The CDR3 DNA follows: TGCGCCAGCAGTCCTGGTTCTCAGGGCGGGGGCAATCAGCCCCAGCATTTT.

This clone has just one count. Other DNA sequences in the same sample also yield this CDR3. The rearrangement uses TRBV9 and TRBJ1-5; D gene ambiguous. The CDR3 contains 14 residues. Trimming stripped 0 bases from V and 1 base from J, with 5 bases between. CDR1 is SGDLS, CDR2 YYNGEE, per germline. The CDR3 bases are TGTGCCAGCAGCGTAGGGTACAGCAATCAGCCCCAGCATTTT. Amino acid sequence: CASSVGYSNQPQHF.

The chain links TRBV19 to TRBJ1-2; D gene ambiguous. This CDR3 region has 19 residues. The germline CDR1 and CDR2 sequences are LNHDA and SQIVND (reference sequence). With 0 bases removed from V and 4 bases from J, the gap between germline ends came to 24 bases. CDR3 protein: CASSIDRADYSRNLYGYTF. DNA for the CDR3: TGTGCCAGTAGTATAGATCGCGCCGATTATAGCAGGAACCTCTATGGCTACACCTTC.

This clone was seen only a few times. The CDR3 reads CASTGQGAGDGYTF. The CDR3 DNA reads TGTGCCAGCACCGGACAGGGGGCAGGAGATGGCTACACCTTC. The J gene is TRBJ1-2, the V gene TRBV9; 11 bases align to TRBD1. CDR3 length: 14 residues. Germline V gene sequence: CDR1 SGDLS, CDR2 YYNGEE. J gave up 6 bases and V 6 bases, and 7 bases lay outside the gene matches. Drawing the rest from reference TRBV9 and TRBJ1-2, the complete variable domain is DSGVTQTPKHLITATGQRVTLRCSPRSGDLSVYWYQQSLDQGLQFLIQYYNGEERAKGNILERFSAQQFPDLHSELNLSSLELGDSALYFCASTGQGAGDGYTFGSGTRLTVV.

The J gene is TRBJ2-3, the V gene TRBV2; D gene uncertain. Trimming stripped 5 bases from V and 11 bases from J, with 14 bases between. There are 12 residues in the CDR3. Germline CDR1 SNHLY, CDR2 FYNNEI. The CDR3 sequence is CASSYSDSGQYF. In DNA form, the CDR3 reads TGTGCCAGCAGTTACTCCGACTCGGGGCAGTATTTT.

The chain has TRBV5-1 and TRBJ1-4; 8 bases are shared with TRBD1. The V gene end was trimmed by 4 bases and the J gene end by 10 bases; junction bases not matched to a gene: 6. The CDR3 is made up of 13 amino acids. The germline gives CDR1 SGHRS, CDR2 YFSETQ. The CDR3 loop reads CASSPGQGGKLFF. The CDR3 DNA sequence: TGCGCCAGCAGCCCAGGACAGGGAGGAAAACTGTTTTTT.

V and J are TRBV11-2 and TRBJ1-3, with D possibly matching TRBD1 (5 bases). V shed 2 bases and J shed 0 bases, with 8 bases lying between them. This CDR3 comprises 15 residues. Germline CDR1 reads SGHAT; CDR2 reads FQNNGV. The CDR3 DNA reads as TGTGCCAGCAGCTTATGGGGGTCCTCTGGAAACACCATATATTTT. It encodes CASSLWGSSGNTIYF.

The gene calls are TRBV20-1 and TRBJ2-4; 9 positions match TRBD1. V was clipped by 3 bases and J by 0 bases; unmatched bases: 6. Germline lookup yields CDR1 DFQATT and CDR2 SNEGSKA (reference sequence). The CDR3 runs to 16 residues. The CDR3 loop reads CSASGQGMLAKNIQYF. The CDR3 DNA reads TGCAGTGCTAGTGGACAGGGGATGTTAGCCAAAAACATTCAGTACTTC.

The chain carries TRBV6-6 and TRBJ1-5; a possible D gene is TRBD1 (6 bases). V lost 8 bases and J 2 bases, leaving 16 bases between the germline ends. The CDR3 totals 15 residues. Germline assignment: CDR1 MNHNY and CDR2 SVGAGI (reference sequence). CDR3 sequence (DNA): TGTGCCAGCGGCCAGACAGGAGTCGGCAATCAGCCCCAGCATTTT. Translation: CASGQTGVGNQPQHF.

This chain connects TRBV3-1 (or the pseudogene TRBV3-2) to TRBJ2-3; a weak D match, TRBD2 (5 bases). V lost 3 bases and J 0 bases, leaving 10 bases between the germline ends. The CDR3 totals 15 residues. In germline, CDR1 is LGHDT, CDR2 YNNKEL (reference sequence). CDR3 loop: CASSQGLASTDTQYF. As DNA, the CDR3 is TGTGCCAGCAGCCAGGGCCTAGCTAGCACAGATACGCAGTATTTT.

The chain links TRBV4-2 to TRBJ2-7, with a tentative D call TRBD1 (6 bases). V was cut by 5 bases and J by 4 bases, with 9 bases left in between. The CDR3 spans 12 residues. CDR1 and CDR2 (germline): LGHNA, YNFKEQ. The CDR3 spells CASSYQGYEQYF. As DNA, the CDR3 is TGTGCCAGCAGCTATCAGGGGTACGAGCAGTACTTC.

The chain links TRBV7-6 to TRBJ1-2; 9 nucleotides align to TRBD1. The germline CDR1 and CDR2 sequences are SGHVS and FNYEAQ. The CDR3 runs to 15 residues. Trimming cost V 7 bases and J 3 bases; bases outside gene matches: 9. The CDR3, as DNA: TGTGCCAGCAACCCCGGGACAGGGTTGGACTATGGCTACACCTTC. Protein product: CASNPGTGLDYGYTF.

The CDR3, as DNA: TGTGCCAGCAGCGGCCGGGGCTCAGGGAACACTGAAGCTTTCTTT. The encoded protein is CASSGRGSGNTEAFF. The V gene is TRBV9, the J gene TRBJ1-1; TRBD1 might be the D (5 bases). Per the germline V gene, CDR1 is SGDLS and CDR2 is YYNGEE. The CDR3 consists of 15 residues. V was cut by 3 bases and J by 1 base, with 13 bases left in between.

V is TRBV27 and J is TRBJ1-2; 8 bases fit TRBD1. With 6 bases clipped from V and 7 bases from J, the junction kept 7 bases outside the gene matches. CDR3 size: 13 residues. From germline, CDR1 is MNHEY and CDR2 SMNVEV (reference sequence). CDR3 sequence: CASSPQGASGYTF. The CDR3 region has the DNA TGTGCCAGCAGCCCTCAGGGGGCGTCTGGCTACACCTTC.

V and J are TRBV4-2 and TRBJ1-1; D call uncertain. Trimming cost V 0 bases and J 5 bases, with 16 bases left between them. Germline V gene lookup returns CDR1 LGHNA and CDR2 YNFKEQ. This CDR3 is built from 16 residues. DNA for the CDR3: TGTGCCAGCAGCCAAGAAGGCTACGACGGGCAGACTGAAGCTTTCTTT. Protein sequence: CASSQEGYDGQTEAFF.

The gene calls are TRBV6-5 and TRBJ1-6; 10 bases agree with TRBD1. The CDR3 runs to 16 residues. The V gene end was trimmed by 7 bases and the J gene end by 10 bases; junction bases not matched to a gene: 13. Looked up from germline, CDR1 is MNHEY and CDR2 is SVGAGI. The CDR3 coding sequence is TGTGCCAGCACCTACTCGACCGGGACAGGGGTCTCACCCCTCCACTTT. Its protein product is CASTYSTGTGVSPLHF.

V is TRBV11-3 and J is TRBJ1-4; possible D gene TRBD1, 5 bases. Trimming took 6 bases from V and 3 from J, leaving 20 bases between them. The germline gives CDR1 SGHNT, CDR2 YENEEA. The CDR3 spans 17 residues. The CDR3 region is CASSWTTPLLANEKLFF. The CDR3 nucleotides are TGTGCCAGCAGTTGGACAACGCCCTTACTAGCTAATGAAAAACTGTTTTTT.

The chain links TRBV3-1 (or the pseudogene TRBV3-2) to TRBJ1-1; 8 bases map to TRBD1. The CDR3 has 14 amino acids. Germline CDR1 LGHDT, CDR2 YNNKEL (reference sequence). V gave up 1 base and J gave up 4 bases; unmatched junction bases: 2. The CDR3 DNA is TGTGCCAGCAGCCAAGCCGGGACAGGCACTGAAGCTTTCTTT. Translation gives CASSQAGTGTEAFF.